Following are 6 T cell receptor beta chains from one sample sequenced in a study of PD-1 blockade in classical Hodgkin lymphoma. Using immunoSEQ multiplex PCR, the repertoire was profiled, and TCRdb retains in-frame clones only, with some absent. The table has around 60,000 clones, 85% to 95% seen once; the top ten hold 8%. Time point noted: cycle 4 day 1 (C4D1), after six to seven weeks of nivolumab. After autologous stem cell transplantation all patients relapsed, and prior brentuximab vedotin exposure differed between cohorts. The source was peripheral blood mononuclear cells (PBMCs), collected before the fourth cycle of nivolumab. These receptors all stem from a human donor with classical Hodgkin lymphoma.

CDR3 nucleotide sequence: TGTGCCAGCAGCTCTTCGATCGGGGAGCTGTTTTTT. Amino acids: CASSSSIGELFF. V and J are TRBV4-2 and TRBJ2-2; D is ambiguous. The CDR3 runs to 12 residues. With 5 bases removed from V and 7 bases from J, the gap between germline ends came to 8 bases. In germline, CDR1 is LGHNA, CDR2 YNFKEQ.

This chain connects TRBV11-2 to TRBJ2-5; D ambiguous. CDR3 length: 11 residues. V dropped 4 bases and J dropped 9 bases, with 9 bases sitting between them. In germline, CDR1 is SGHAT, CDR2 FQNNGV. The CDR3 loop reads CASSSTQSQYF. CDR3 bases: TGTGCCAGCAGCTCCACACAATCCCAGTACTTC.

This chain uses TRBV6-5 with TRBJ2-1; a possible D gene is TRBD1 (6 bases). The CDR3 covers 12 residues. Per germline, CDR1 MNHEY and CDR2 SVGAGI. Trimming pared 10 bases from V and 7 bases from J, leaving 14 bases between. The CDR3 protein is CATLQGANEQFF. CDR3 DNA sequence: TGTGCCACGCTACAGGGTGCGAATGAGCAGTTCTTC.

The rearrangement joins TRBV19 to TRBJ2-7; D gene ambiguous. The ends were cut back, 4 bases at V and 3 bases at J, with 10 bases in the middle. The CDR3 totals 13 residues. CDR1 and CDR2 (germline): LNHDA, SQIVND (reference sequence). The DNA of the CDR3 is TGTGCCAGTAGTACTTCAGCCAACTACGAGCAGTACTTC. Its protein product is CASSTSANYEQYF.

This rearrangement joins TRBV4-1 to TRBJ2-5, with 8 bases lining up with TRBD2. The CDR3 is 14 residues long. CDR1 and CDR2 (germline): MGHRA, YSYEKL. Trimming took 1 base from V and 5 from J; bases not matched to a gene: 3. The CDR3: CASSQVSSGETQYF. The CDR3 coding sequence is TGCGCCAGCAGCCAAGTATCTAGCGGGGAGACCCAGTACTTC.

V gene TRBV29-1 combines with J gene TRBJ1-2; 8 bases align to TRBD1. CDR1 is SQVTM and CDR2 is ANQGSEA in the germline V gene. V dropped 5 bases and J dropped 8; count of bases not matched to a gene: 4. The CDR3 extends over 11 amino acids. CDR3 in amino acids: CSVWTGNGYTF. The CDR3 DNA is TGCAGCGTTTGGACAGGGAACGGCTACACCTTC.